A selection of T cell receptor beta chains follows, all from one sample in a study of regulatory T cells in long-lasting Graves disease. TCRdb processed the multiplex PCR reads anew with MiXCR; each CDR3 protein has one entry. The repertoire includes hundreds of thousands of distinct CDR3 sequences, 15% to 18% of them detected once, and about a fifth sits in the top ten. The input for sequencing was peripheral blood mononuclear cells (PBMCs), taken at new diagnosis, from a patient treated with antithyroid drugs. Every receptor here comes from a female donor with Graves disease. CDR3s include the opening cysteine and the closing phenylalanine or tryptophan. D genes are given only for firm matches. Size is omitted from some rows. Given values are once, few, many or a class for expanded clones.

abundance: few; v_gene: TRBV28; j_gene: TRBJ1-2; len: 13; d_gene: NA; CDR3aa: CASSPELNYGYTF; CDR3nt: TGTGCCAGCAGTCCTGAACTTAACTATGGCTACACCTTC
abundance: many; v_gene: TRBV7-6; j_gene: TRBJ1-3; len: 14; d_gene: NA; CDR3aa: CASNLGGAGNTIYF; CDR3nt: TGTGCCAGCAACCTAGGGGGTGCTGGAAACACCATATATTTT
abundance: many; v_gene: TRBV15; j_gene: TRBJ1-2; len: 15; d_gene: NA; CDR3aa: CATSPLGGAQDGYTF; CDR3nt: TGTGCCACCAGCCCGCTGGGGGGGGCGCAGGATGGCTACACCTTC
abundance: many; v_gene: TRBV6-1; j_gene: TRBJ2-1; len: 15; d_gene: TRBD2; CDR3aa: CASSGRLAGDNEQFF; CDR3nt: TGTGCCAGCAGTGGCCGACTAGCGGGGGACAATGAGCAGTTCTTC
abundance: NA; v_gene: TRBV5-4; j_gene: TRBJ2-3; len: 15; d_gene: NA; CDR3aa: CASSSKGGSTDTQYF; CDR3nt: TGTGCCAGCAGCTCTAAAGGGGGTAGCACAGATACGCAGTATTTT
abundance: NA; v_gene: TRBV5-1; j_gene: TRBJ1-4; len: 15; d_gene: NA; CDR3aa: CASSPGSGGGEKLFF; CDR3nt: TGCGCCAGCAGCCCTGGTTCGGGGGGAGGTGAAAAACTGTTTTTT
abundance: many; v_gene: TRBV6-2/TRBV6-3; j_gene: TRBJ1-1; len: 15; d_gene: NA; CDR3aa: CASSYSESRGTEAFF; CDR3nt: TGTGCCAGCAGTTATTCTGAATCCAGGGGAACTGAAGCTTTCTTT
abundance: many; v_gene: TRBV7-9; j_gene: TRBJ2-1; len: 17; d_gene: TRBD2; CDR3aa: CASSWTSGTSSYNEQFF; CDR3nt: TGTGCCAGCAGCTGGACTAGCGGGACCAGCTCCTACAATGAGCAGTTCTTC
abundance: many; v_gene: TRBV29-1; j_gene: TRBJ2-2; len: 13; d_gene: NA; CDR3aa: CSVFMANTGELFF; CDR3nt: TGCAGCGTATTTATGGCGAACACCGGGGAGCTGTTTTTT
abundance: many; v_gene: TRBV20-1; j_gene: TRBJ2-7; len: 19; d_gene: TRBD2; CDR3aa: CSAKYRRLADPSQSYEQYF; CDR3nt: TGCAGTGCTAAGTATAGGCGACTAGCGGACCCCAGTCAGTCCTACGAGCAGTACTTC
abundance: NA; v_gene: TRBV20-1; j_gene: TRBJ2-3; len: 14; d_gene: TRBD2; CDR3aa: CSAYSSGRTDTQYF; CDR3nt: TGCAGTGCGTACTCTAGCGGCCGCACAGATACGCAGTATTTT
abundance: few; v_gene: TRBV7-2; j_gene: TRBJ2-5; len: 15; d_gene: NA; CDR3aa: CASSQWDIRQETQYF; CDR3nt: TGTGCCAGCAGCCAATGGGACATTCGTCAAGAGACCCAGTACTTC